Following are 30 T cell receptor beta chains from one sample sequenced in a study of cytotoxic CD8 clonotypes in ibrutinib-treated CLL. Method: immunoSEQ multiplex PCR; TCRdb's copy keeps in-frame clones and lacks some. The data hold approximately 40,000 clones, with 60% to 75% observed a single time. This specimen consisted of PBMCs, obtained at disease progression, from a patient treated with ibrutinib. Every receptor here comes from a human donor with chronic lymphocytic leukemia.

This clone was seen a handful of times. V gene TRBV6-1 combines with J gene TRBJ1-5, with 11 bases that match TRBD1. CDR3 size: 15 residues. Trimming cost V 6 bases and J 7 bases; bases outside gene matches: 8. The germline V gene encodes CDR1 MNHNS and CDR2 SASEGT. CDR3 loop: CASRGGTGGGQPQHF. The CDR3 DNA sequence: TGTGCCAGCAGGGGCGGGACAGGGGGAGGACAGCCCCAGCATTTT.

As DNA, the CDR3 is TGTGCCAGCGCCACCAGGGCAGGGAAACTTTTGCAGAATCAGCCCCAGCATTTT. It yields the protein CASATRAGKLLQNQPQHF. V gene TRBV7-2 combines with J gene TRBJ1-5; a possible D gene is TRBD1 (5 bases). Germline loops: CDR1 SGHTA, CDR2 FQGNSA. V was shortened by 8 bases and J by 4 bases, with 27 bases between the two germline ends. The CDR3 sequence is 18 residues long.

This chain uses TRBV28 with TRBJ1-5; the D is unclear. V lost 2 bases and J lost 6, with 11 bases in between. The germline gives CDR1 MDHEN, CDR2 SYDVKM. The CDR3 contains 14 residues. The CDR3 loop is CASSLIGNVQPQHF. The CDR3 nucleotides read TGTGCCAGCAGTTTAATCGGTAACGTTCAGCCCCAGCATTTT.

The rearrangement links TRBV5-1 to TRBJ2-3, with D possibly TRBD2 on 5 matching bases. Trimming cost V 1 base and J 0 bases, with 15 bases left between them. The CDR3 extends over 17 amino acids. Looked up from germline, CDR1 is SGHRS and CDR2 is YFSETQ. The CDR3 loop reads CASSLSGHFSSTDTQYF. Written as DNA, the CDR3 is TGCGCCAGCAGCTTGAGCGGCCACTTCTCTAGCACAGATACGCAGTATTTT.

CDR3 sequence (DNA): TGTGCCTGGAGTGTCTATCAAGGGGGAGGGGCTTTCTTT. Protein product: CAWSVYQGGGAFF. This chain joins TRBV30 and TRBJ1-1; D perhaps matches TRBD1 (6 bases). The CDR3 length is 13 residues. Germline CDR1 is GTSNPN and CDR2 is SVGIG (reference sequence). The V end was cut by 0 bases, the J end by 11 bases, with 16 bases between. The whole variable domain, filled in from reference TRBV30 and TRBJ1-1, reads SQTIHQWPATLVQPVGSPLSLECTVEGTSNPNLYWYRQAAGRGLQLLFYSVGIGQISSEVPQNLSASRPQDRQFILSSKKLLLSDSGFYLCAWSVYQGGGAFFGQGTRLTVV.

The J gene is TRBJ2-5, the V gene TRBV9; perhaps TRBD1 as D (6 bases). Per germline, CDR1 SGDLS and CDR2 YYNGEE. CDR3 length equals 15 residues. V shed 5 bases and J shed 4 bases, with 18 bases lying between them. The chain's CDR3 is CASSPGQLTLETQYF. The CDR3 DNA reads TGTGCCAGCAGTCCCGGACAGCTGACCTTAGAGACCCAGTACTTC. Full variable domain (outside the CDR3, taken from reference TRBV9 and TRBJ2-5): DSGVTQTPKHLITATGQRVTLRCSPRSGDLSVYWYQQSLDQGLQFLIQYYNGEERAKGNILERFSAQQFPDLHSELNLSSLELGDSALYFCASSPGQLTLETQYFGPGTRLLVL.

V is TRBV4-2 and J is TRBJ2-7, with D unresolved. Germline lookup yields CDR1 LGHNA and CDR2 YNFKEQ. V lost 4 bases and J 6 bases, leaving 16 bases between the germline ends. This CDR3 contains 14 residues. The CDR3 loop is CASSLTIQMGEQYF. CDR3 in DNA: TGTGCCAGCAGCCTCACCATCCAGATGGGCGAGCAGTACTTC.

This clone was recorded once. This chain links TRBV4-1 with TRBJ2-5; 10 bases fit TRBD1. With 3 bases clipped from V and 4 bases from J, the junction kept 5 bases outside the gene matches. CDR1 MGHRA and CDR2 YSYEKL come from the germline V gene. The CDR3 has 15 amino acids. The CDR3 sequence: CASSHQTGGGETQYF. In DNA, the CDR3 is TGCGCCAGCAGCCACCAGACAGGGGGCGGAGAGACCCAGTACTTC.

The chain has TRBV7-9 and TRBJ2-1; D is ambiguous. V lost 6 bases to trimming and J lost 7 bases, with 16 bases between them. There are 14 residues in the CDR3. The germline CDR1 and CDR2 sequences are SEHNR and FQNEAQ (reference sequence). This CDR3 reads CASRGGYSWNEQFF. CDR3 in DNA: TGTGCCAGCAGAGGTGGGTACTCATGGAATGAGCAGTTCTTC.

Only one count was recorded for this clone. The chain uses TRBV18 and TRBJ1-1; D is ambiguous. The CDR3 is 15 amino acids. V was shortened by 3 bases and J by 4 bases, with 15 bases between the two germline ends. Germline loops: CDR1 KGHSH, CDR2 LQKENI. The DNA for the CDR3 is TGTGCCAGCTCACCTAGCGGCCAGGATGGCACTGAAGCTTTCTTT. Translated, it gives CASSPSGQDGTEAFF.

Regarding this clone: Mismatch with germline at one junction end may stem from a read error. This chain uses TRBV11-3 with TRBJ2-1; 7 bases agree with TRBD1. CDR1 SGHNT and CDR2 YENEEA come from the germline V gene. CDR3 size: 13 residues. The CDR3 here is CASSRDRHNERFF. The CDR3 DNA reads as TGTGCCAGCAGTCGGGACAGACACAATGAGCGGTTCTTC.

V is TRBV2 and J is TRBJ2-7; D gene unclear. This CDR3 comprises 12 residues. Deletions cut 4 bases from V and 3 bases from J, with 7 bases between. CDR1 is SNHLY, CDR2 FYNNEI, per germline. CDR3 protein: CASSAGSYEQYF. For the CDR3, the DNA is TGTGCCAGCAGTGCAGGCAGCTACGAGCAGTACTTC.

The rearrangement joins TRBV28 to TRBJ1-2, with unresolved D. The CDR3 has 13 residues. V was shortened by 2 bases and J by 1 base, with 5 bases between the two germline ends. Per germline, CDR1 MDHEN and CDR2 SYDVKM. This CDR3 is CASSLQVNYGYTF. In DNA form, the CDR3 reads TGTGCCAGCAGTTTACAAGTTAACTATGGCTACACCTTC.

This clone was observed a handful of times. CDR3: CASSRDRGLQETQYF. Written as DNA, the CDR3 is TGTGCCAGCAGCCGGGACAGGGGGCTACAAGAGACCCAGTACTTC. The rearrangement links TRBV5-6 to TRBJ2-5, with 12 bases identical to TRBD1. Per germline, CDR1 SGHDT and CDR2 YYEEEE. CDR3 size: 15 residues. J was trimmed by 2 bases and V by 4 bases; bases with no gene match: 3.

The sample holds a few counts of this clone. The chain employs TRBV9 and TRBJ2-1, with TRBD2 matching 9 bases. This CDR3 spans 16 amino acids. The germline gives CDR1 SGDLS, CDR2 YYNGEE. Trimming at V came to 0 bases and at J to 6 bases, leaving 7 bases not matched to a gene. The CDR3 bases are TGTGCCAGCAGCGTAGGTAGCGGGAGATACCCCAATGAGCAGTTCTTC. Translated, it gives CASSVGSGRYPNEQFF.

The chain couples TRBV6-6 to TRBJ2-7; D is unresolved. Germline V CDR1 and CDR2: MNHNY, SVGAGI (reference sequence). The CDR3 contains 16 residues. The V gene lost 5 bases and the J gene lost 4 bases, with 21 bases spanning the gap. CDR3 amino acids: CASSPRAQIIGYEQYF. In DNA form, the CDR3 reads TGTGCCAGCAGTCCTCGGGCTCAGATAATAGGGTACGAGCAGTACTTC.

The chain employs TRBV6-6 and TRBJ1-3, with D uncertain. The CDR3 is 15 residues long. Germline V lookup: CDR1 MNHNY, CDR2 SVGAGI (reference sequence). Deletions cut 2 bases from V and 0 bases from J, with 8 bases between. CDR3 loop: CASSYGGSSGNTIYF. DNA of the CDR3: TGTGCCAGCAGTTACGGAGGTAGCTCTGGAAACACCATATATTTT.

This chain links TRBV4-1 with TRBJ2-5, with no clear D. The germline CDR1 and CDR2 sequences are MGHRA and YSYEKL. The CDR3 contains 14 residues. The V end lost 3 bases, the J end lost 1 base, and 9 bases lay between the germline ends. The CDR3 sequence: CASSQVRFQETQYF. The CDR3 DNA is TGCGCCAGCAGCCAGGTGAGGTTCCAAGAGACCCAGTACTTC.

The chain combines TRBV7-5 with TRBJ1-5; the table's D call TRBD1 went unverified against the DNA. TRBV7-5 is a known pseudogene. The CDR3 runs 10 residues. CDR3 sequence (DNA): TGTGCCACCAGGTTGAAGCCCCAGCATTTT. It translates to CATRLKPQHF.

This clone occurred a few times. V is TRBV19 and J is TRBJ1-2; 7 bases are a match to TRBD1. The CDR3 is 15 residues long. Germline V gene data show CDR1 as LNHDA and CDR2 as SQIVND (reference sequence). After removal of 11 bases from V and 5 bases from J, the junction contained 17 bases not matched to a gene. CDR3 coding DNA: TGTGCCGCCAGACAGGGTCTTCGAGGGGATTATGGCTACACCTTC. Translation: CAARQGLRGDYGYTF.

This clone was seen just once. The chain employs TRBV6-5 and TRBJ2-4; D gene ambiguous. The CDR3 spans 14 residues. Trimming removed 2 bases at V and 5 bases at J, with 10 bases between. The germline V gene has CDR1 MNHEY and CDR2 SVGAGI. CDR3 sequence: CASSYMFVQNIQYF. The CDR3 bases are TGTGCCAGCAGTTACATGTTTGTTCAAAACATTCAGTACTTC.

This sequence joins TRBV7-8 and TRBJ2-5, with TRBD2 as a possible D gene (6 bases). V gave up 0 bases and J gave up 5 bases, with 19 bases separating them. This CDR3 contains 17 residues. The V gene's germline CDR1 is SGHVS and CDR2 FQNEAQ. CDR3 amino acids: CASSLAPSPGVAETQYF. The DNA of the CDR3 is TGTGCCAGCAGCTTAGCACCCAGTCCGGGAGTAGCCGAGACCCAGTACTTC.

This sequence joins TRBV6-5 and TRBJ1-1, with D possibly matching TRBD1 (5 bases). Trimming took off 4 bases at V and 4 bases at J, with 19 bases between the two ends. The CDR3 spans 16 residues. CDR1 is MNHEY and CDR2 is SVGAGI in the germline V gene. The CDR3 bases are TGTGCCAGCAGTTCATCCCAGGGTCATAGAGGCACTGAAGCTTTCTTT. This encodes CASSSSQGHRGTEAFF.

V usage is TRBV28 and J usage is TRBJ1-2, with D unclear. V was trimmed by 5 bases and J by 7 bases, leaving 11 bases between them. Per germline, CDR1 MDHEN and CDR2 SYDVKM. The CDR3 is 12 amino acids. Here the CDR3 reads CASSPRLGGYTF. The CDR3 DNA reads as TGTGCCAGCAGTCCGAGGTTAGGTGGCTACACCTTC.

J is TRBJ2-5 and V is TRBV11-2; the D gene is possibly TRBD2 (5 bases). This CDR3 is 16 amino acids long. With 1 base removed from V and 4 bases from J, the gap between germline ends came to 16 bases. CDR1 is SGHAT, CDR2 FQNNGV, per germline. Written as DNA, the CDR3 is TGTGCCAGCAGCTTAGGGTCTGGTCCCGGGGTAGAGACCCAGTACTTC. This codes for CASSLGSGPGVETQYF.

The chain uses TRBV5-4 and TRBJ2-1, with 7 bases lining up with TRBD2. Germline V gene data show CDR1 as SGHNT and CDR2 as YYREEE (reference sequence). V lost 2 bases, J lost 13 bases, and 3 bases stayed unmatched. This CDR3 is built from 11 residues. CDR3 in amino acids: CASSFRGVQFF. In nucleotides, the CDR3 is TGTGCCAGCAGCTTCCGGGGGGTTCAGTTCTTC.

The chain links TRBV28 to TRBJ2-3; no reliable D call. The germline CDR1 and CDR2 sequences are MDHEN and SYDVKM. V was clipped by 6 bases and J by 5 bases, with 12 bases between them. This CDR3 contains 13 residues. CDR3 nucleotide sequence: TGTGCCAGCAGAAAGGAGTTGATAGATACGCAGTATTTT. Protein product: CASRKELIDTQYF.

This chain uses TRBV27 with TRBJ1-5; no firm D call. Trimming took 9 bases from V and 6 from J, leaving 12 bases between them. This CDR3 contains 12 residues. Germline V gene lookup returns CDR1 MNHEY and CDR2 SMNVEV (reference sequence). The CDR3 sequence: CASKDRGQPQHF. CDR3 coding DNA: TGTGCCAGTAAAGATCGTGGTCAGCCCCAGCATTTT.

The chain employs TRBV28 and TRBJ2-3, with D perhaps matching TRBD1 or TRBD2 (5 bases each). The CDR3 totals 17 residues. Germline V gives CDR1 MDHEN, CDR2 SYDVKM. V was shortened by 6 bases and J by 2 bases, with 21 bases between the two germline ends. The chain's CDR3 is CASSRAGAGLNTDTQYF. The CDR3 DNA sequence: TGTGCCAGCAGCAGAGCTGGGGCAGGACTTAACACAGATACGCAGTATTTT.

The genes are TRBV7-9 and TRBJ2-2, with 9 bases that match TRBD2. Looked up from germline, CDR1 is SEHNR and CDR2 is FQNEAQ (reference sequence). V was clipped by 5 bases and J by 5 bases; unmatched bases: 9. The CDR3 covers 16 residues. CDR3 in amino acids: CASSGHSGSGTGELFF. The CDR3 nucleotides read TGTGCCAGCAGCGGACATAGCGGGAGTGGAACCGGGGAGCTGTTTTTT. Drawing the rest from reference TRBV7-9 and TRBJ2-2, the complete variable domain is DTGVSQNPRHKITKRGQNVTFRCDPISEHNRLYWYRQTLGQGPEFLTYFQNEAQLEKSRLLSDRFSAERPKGSFSTLEIQRTEQGDSAMYLCASSGHSGSGTGELFFGEGSRLTVL.